This T cell receptor (beta chain) was documented in a study of PD-1 blockade in classical Hodgkin lymphoma. General observations from the study: CD4+ TCR diversity, unlike CD8+, climbed significantly by C4D1.

The assay was immunoSEQ multiplex PCR, and TCRdb's table has in-frame clones only and misses some. This sample carries 90,000 to 100,000 clones, just under 95% of them seen once, and the ten largest clones take roughly 3%. The V and J ends lost 7 bases and 4 bases respectively, with 11 bases between them. The CDR3 loop spans 12 amino acids. Germline loops: CDR1 SGHRS, CDR2 YFSETQ. With regard to this clone: The antigen remains unidentified.

Brentuximab vedotin exposure varied, and every patient relapsed after autologous stem cell transplantation. The chain employs TRBV5-1 and TRBJ1-1, with D perhaps TRBD1 (6 bases). This TCR was sampled from a human donor with classical Hodgkin lymphoma. The sequences come from peripheral blood mononuclear cells (PBMCs), collected at baseline. The CDR3 DNA reads TGCGCCAGCTCCAAGGGGGGCACTGAAGCTTTCTTT. Amino acid sequence: CASSKGGTEAFF. The entire variable domain, with the rest obtained from reference TRBV5-1 and TRBJ1-1, is as follows: KAGVTQTPRYLIKTRGQQVTLSCSPISGHRSVSWYQQTPGQGLQFLFEYFSETQRNKGNFPGRFSGRQFSNSRSEMNVSTLELGDSALYLCASSKGGTEAFFGQGTRLTVV.